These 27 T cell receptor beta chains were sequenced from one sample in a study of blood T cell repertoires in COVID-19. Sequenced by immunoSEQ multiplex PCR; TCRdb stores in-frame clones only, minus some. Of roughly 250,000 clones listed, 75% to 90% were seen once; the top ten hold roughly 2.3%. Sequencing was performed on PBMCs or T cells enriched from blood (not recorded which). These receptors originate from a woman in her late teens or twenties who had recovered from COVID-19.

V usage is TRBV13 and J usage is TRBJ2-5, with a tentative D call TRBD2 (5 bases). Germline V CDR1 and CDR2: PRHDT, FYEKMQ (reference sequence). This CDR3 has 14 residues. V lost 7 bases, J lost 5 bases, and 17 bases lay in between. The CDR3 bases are TGTGCCAGCACCGTAACATTCGGGATGGAGACCCAGTACTTC. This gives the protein CASTVTFGMETQYF. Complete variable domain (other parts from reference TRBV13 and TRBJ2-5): AAGVIQSPRHLIKEKRETATLKCYPIPRHDTVYWYQQGPGQDPQFLISFYEKMQSDKGSIPDRFSAQQFSDYHSELNMSSLELGDSALYFCASTVTFGMETQYFGPGTRLLVL.

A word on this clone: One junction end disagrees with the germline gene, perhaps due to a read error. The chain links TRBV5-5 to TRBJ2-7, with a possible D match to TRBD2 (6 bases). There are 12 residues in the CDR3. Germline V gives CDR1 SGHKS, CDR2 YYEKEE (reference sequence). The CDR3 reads CASSFSGGLWDF. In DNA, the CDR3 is TGTGCCAGCAGCTTTTCTGGGGGACTCTGGGACTTC. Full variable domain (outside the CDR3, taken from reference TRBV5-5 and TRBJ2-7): DAGVTQSPTHLIKTRGQQVTLRCSPISGHKSVSWYQQVLGQGPQFIFQYYEKEERGRGNFPDRFSARQFPNYSSELNVNALLLGDSALYLCASSFSGGLWDFGPGTRLTVT.

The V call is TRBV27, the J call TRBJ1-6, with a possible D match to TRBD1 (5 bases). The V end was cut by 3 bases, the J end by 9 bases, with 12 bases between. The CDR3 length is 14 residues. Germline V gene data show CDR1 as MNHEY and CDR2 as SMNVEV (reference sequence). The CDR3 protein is CASSFGGGGSPLHF. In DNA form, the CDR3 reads TGTGCCAGCAGTTTCGGGGGTGGCGGTTCACCCCTCCACTTT.

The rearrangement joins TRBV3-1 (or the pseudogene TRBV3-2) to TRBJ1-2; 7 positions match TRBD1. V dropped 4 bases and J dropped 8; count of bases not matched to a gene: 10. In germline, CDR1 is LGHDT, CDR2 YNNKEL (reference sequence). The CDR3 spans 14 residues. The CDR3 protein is CASSRRNTRGGYTF. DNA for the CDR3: TGTGCCAGCAGCCGAAGAAATACCAGGGGGGGCTACACCTTC.

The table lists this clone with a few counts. In nucleotides, the CDR3 is TGCGCCAGCAGCTCCGGGACAGGGGGGCTTAGGGACGAGCAGTACTTC. Encoded protein: CASSSGTGGLRDEQYF. The rearrangement joins TRBV5-1 to TRBJ2-7, with TRBD1 matching 11 bases. Germline V gene data show CDR1 as SGHRS and CDR2 as YFSETQ. The CDR3 is made up of 16 amino acids. V shed 3 bases and J 5 bases; nucleotides not matched to a gene: 10.

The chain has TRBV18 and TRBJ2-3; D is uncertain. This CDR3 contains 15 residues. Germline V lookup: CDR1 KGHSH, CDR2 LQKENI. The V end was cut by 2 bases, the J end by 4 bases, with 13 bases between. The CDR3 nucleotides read TGTGCCAGCTCACCAGGAAGCGCCGGAGCAGATACGCAGTATTTT. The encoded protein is CASSPGSAGADTQYF.

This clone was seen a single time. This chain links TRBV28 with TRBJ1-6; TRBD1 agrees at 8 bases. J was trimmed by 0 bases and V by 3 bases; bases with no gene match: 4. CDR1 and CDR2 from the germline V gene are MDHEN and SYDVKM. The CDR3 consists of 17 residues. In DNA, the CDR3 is TGTGCCAGCAGTTTGGGGACAGGTCCCTCCTATAATTCACCCCTCCACTTT. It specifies CASSLGTGPSYNSPLHF.

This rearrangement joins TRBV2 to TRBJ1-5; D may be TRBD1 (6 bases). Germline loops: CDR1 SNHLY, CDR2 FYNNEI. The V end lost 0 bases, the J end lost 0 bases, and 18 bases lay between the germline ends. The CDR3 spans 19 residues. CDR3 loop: CASSEALLPGVDSNQPQHF. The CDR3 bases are TGTGCCAGCAGTGAAGCGCTTCTGCCAGGGGTCGATAGCAATCAGCCCCAGCATTTT.

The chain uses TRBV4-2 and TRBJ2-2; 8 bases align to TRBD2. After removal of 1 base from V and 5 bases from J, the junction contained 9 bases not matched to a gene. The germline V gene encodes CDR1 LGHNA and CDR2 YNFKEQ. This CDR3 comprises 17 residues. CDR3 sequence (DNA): TGTGCCAGCAGCCAAGCTCGGCGCGGGGGGTTTACCGGGGAGCTGTTTTTT. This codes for CASSQARRGGFTGELFF.

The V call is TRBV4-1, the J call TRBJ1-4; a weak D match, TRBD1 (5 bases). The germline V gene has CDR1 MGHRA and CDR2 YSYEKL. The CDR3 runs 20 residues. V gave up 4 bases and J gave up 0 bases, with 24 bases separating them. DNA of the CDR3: TGCGCCAGCAGCCCCCGCGGTTCTGACAGAGCTTCAACAACTAATGAAAAACTGTTTTTT. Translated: CASSPRGSDRASTTNEKLFF.

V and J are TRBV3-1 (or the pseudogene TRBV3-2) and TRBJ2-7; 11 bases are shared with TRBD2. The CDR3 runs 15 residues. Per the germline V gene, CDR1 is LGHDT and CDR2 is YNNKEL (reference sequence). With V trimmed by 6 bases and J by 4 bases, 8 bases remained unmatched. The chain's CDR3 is CASSPTSGIDYEQYF. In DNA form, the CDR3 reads TGTGCCAGCAGTCCGACTAGCGGGATCGATTACGAGCAGTACTTC.

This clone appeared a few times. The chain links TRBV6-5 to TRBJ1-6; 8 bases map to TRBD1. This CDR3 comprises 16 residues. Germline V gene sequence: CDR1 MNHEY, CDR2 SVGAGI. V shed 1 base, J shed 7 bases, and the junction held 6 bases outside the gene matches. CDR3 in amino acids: CASSYLGDRGNSPLHF. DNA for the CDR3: TGTGCCAGCAGTTACTTGGGCGACAGGGGAAATTCACCCCTCCACTTT.

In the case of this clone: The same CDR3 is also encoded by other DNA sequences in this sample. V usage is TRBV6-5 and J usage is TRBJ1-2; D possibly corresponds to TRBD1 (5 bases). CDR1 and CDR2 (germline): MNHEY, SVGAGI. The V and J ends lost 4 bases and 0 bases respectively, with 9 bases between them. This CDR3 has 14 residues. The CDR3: CASSSTAANYGYTF. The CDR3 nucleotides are TGTGCCAGCAGTTCGACAGCTGCTAACTATGGCTACACCTTC.

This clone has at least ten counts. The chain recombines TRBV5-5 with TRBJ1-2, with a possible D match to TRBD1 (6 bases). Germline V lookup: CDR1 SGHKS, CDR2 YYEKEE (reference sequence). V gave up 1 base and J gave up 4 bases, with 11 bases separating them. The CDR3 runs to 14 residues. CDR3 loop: CASSLSGQSYGYTF. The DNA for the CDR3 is TGTGCCAGCAGCTTGTCAGGACAGAGCTATGGCTACACCTTC.

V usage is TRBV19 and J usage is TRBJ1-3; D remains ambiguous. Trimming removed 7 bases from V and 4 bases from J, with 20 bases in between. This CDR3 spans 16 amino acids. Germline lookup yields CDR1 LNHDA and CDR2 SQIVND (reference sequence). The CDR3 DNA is TGTGCCAGTAAGTCTCCAGGCTCAGAAAAGGGAAACACCATATATTTT. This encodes CASKSPGSEKGNTIYF. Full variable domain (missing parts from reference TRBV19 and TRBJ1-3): DGGITQSPKYLFRKEGQNVTLSCEQNLNHDAMYWYRQDPGQGLRLIYYSQIVNDFQKGDIAEGYSVSREKKESFPLTVTSAQKNPTAFYLCASKSPGSEKGNTIYFGEGSWLTVV.

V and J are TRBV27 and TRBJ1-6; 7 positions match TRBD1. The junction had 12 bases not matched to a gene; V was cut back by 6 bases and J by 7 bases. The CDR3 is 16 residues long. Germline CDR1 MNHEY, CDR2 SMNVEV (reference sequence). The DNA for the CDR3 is TGTGCCAGCAGGGCATGGGTAGGGACAGCAAATTCACCCCTCCACTTT. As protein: CASRAWVGTANSPLHF.

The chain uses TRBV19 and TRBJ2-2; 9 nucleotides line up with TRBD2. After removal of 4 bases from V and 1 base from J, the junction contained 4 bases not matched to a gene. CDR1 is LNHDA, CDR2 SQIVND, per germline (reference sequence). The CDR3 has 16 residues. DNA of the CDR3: TGTGCCAGTAGTAGACTTAGCGGGGGGAACACCGGGGAGCTGTTTTTT. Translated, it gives CASSRLSGGNTGELFF.

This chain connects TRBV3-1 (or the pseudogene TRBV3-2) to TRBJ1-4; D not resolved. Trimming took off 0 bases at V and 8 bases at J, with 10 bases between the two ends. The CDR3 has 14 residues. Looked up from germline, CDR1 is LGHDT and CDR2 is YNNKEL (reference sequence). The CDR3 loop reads CASSQEATGEKLFF. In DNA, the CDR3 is TGTGCCAGCAGCCAAGAGGCCACGGGAGAAAAACTGTTTTTT.

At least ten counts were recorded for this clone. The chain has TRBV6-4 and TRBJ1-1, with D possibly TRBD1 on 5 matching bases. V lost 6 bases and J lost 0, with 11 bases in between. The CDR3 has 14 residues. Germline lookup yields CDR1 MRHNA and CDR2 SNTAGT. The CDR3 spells CASSPGGVNTEAFF. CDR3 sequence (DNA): TGTGCCAGCAGCCCCGGAGGGGTGAACACTGAAGCTTTCTTT.

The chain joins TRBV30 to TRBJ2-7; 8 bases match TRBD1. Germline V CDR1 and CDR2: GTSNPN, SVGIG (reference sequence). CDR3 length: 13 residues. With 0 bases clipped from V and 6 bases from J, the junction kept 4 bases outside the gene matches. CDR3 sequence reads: CAWSVQGVGEQYF. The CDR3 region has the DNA TGTGCCTGGAGTGTACAGGGGGTAGGCGAGCAGTACTTC.

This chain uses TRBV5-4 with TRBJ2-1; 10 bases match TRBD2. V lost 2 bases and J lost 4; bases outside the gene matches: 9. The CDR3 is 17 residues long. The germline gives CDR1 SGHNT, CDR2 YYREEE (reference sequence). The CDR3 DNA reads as TGTGCCAGCAGCTTAGCGGGGGGGATCGTGTCGTACAATGAGCAGTTCTTC. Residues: CASSLAGGIVSYNEQFF.

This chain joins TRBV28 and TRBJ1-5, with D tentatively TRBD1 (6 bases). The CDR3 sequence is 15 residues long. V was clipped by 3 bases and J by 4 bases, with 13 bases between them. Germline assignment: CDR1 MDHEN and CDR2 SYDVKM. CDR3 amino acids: CASSFVGTQNQPQHF. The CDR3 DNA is TGTGCCAGCAGTTTCGTCGGGACACAGAATCAGCCCCAGCATTTT.

The CDR3 loop is CASSTGGNPYEQYF. Here the CDR3 DNA reads TGTGCCAGCAGTACAGGGGGAAATCCCTACGAGCAGTACTTC. The V and J genes are TRBV2 and TRBJ2-7; TRBD1 matches at 8 bases. The CDR3 is made up of 14 amino acids. The germline CDR1 and CDR2 sequences are SNHLY and FYNNEI. The ends lost 5 bases at V and 2 bases at J; junction bases unmatched: 5.

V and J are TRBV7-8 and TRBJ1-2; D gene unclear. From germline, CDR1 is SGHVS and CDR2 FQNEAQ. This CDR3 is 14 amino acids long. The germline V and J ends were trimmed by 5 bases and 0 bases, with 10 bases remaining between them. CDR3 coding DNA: TGTGCCAGCAGCCCCCTGGGAGCTAACTATGGCTACACCTTC. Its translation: CASSPLGANYGYTF.

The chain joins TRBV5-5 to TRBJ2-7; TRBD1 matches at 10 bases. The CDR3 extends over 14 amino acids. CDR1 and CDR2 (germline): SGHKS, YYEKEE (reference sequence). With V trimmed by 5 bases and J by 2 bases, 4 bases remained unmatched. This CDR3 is CASRGTGDTYEQYF. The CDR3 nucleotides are TGTGCCAGCAGGGGGACAGGGGATACCTACGAGCAGTACTTC.

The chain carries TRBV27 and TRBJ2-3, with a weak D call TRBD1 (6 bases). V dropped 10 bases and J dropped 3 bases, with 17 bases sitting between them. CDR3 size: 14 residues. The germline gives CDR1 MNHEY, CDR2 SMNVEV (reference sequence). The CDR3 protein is CATSQGHATDTQYF. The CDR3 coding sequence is TGTGCCACCTCCCAGGGACACGCGACAGATACGCAGTATTTT.

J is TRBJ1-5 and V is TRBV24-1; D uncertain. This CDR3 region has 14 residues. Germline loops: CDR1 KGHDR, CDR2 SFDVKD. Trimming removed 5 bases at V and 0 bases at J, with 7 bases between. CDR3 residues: CATSGANSNQPQHF. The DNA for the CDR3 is TGTGCCACCAGTGGGGCGAATAGCAATCAGCCCCAGCATTTT.